This T cell receptor beta chain was retrieved from a study of pediatric ulcerative colitis. Study-wide context: Most patients had pancolitis, and two had left-sided colitis.

The V gene's germline CDR1 is SNHLY and CDR2 FYNNEI. V lost 6 bases, J lost 1 base, and 11 bases stayed unmatched. The CDR3 consists of 16 residues. In regard to this clone: Its antigen is undetermined.

Libraries were prepared by immunoSEQ multiplex PCR; TCRdb keeps only in-frame clonotypes and omits some of them. The sample holds tens of thousands of clones, 70% to 80% seen once. Points from the study as a whole: All ulcerative colitis patients, but no controls, carried a couple of rectal clonotypes. Blood-rectal clonal overlap within each person was significantly higher in ulcerative colitis patients than controls.

The chain carries TRBV2 and TRBJ1-1, with TRBD1 identical over 7 bases. Material: blood. The clonotype comes from a boy aged 5-17 years with moderate ulcerative colitis. CDR3 amino acids: CASSRQGNSRNTEAFF. The CDR3 DNA reads TGTGCCAGCAGCCGACAGGGAAATTCGAGGAACACTGAAGCTTTCTTT.